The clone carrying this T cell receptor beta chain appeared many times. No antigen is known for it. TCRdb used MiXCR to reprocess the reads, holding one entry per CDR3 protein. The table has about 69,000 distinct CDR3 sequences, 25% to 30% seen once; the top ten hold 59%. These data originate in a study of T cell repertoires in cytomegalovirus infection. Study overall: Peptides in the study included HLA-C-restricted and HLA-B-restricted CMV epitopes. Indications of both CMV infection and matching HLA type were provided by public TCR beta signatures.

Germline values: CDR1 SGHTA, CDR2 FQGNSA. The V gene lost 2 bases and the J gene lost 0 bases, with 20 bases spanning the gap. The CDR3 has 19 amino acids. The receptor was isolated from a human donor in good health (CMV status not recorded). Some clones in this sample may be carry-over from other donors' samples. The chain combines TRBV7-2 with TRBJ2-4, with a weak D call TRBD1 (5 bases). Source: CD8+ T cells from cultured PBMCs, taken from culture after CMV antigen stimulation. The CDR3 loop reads CASSLPPTGRDVAKNIQYF. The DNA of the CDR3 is TGTGCCAGCAGCTTACCCCCTACAGGTAGAGATGTAGCCAAAAACATTCAGTACTTC. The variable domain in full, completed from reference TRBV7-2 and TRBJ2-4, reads GAGVSQSPSNKVTEKGKDVELRCDPISGHTALYWYRQSLGQGLEFLIYFQGNSAPDKSGLPSDRFSAERTGGSVSTLTIQRTQQEDSAVYLCASSLPPTGRDVAKNIQYFGAGTRLSVL.